This T cell receptor (beta chain) was recorded in a study of blood T cells in healthy people across ages (dated by TCRdb to between 2014 and 2016). Regarding the complete study: In model experiments, roughly one uniquely barcoded TCR beta cDNA molecule per two T cells was captured by template switching. To track age-related changes in TCR beta repertoire diversity, the study relied on deep sequencing normalized with unique cDNA molecular identifiers. Donors were grouped into four age groups: young (average approximately 15 years), middle-aged (roughly 38), aged (about 60) and long-lived (about 89). The study analyzed two additional independent replicas of 1 million unique cDNA reads from the same blood draw for two donors, one aged 18 to 30 and one aged 80 or older. Summary of the overall study and its limitations: Compared with the aged group, the long-lived group had more naive CD4+ T cells, fewer expanded clones and increased TCR diversity, a pattern suggesting age selection. A strong correlation was found between observed TCR beta diversity and the percentage of naive T cells measured by flow cytometry. As age increased, observed TCR beta diversity per million T cells dropped in a roughly linear way, and a significant reduction was already evident by age 40. Because the CMV infection status of the donors was unknown, age-related changes in expanded clonotypes may potentially have been confounded. Estimates of total diversity from one million sequenced T cells were regarded as lower bounds and underestimates. Because profiling used bulk unsorted PBMCs, naive and antigen-experienced compartments could not be compared conclusively.

Systemically healthy Caucasian individuals from Russia, approximately 39 in total and aged roughly 6 to 100 years, were included as donors. Ten milliliters of peripheral blood were drawn from each donor into EDTA-treated Vacutainer tubes. Ficoll-Paque density-gradient centrifugation was used to isolate PBMCs, with at least 6.5 million per sample. Total RNA, at least 6 micrograms per sample, was extracted from PBMCs with Trizol reagent. Naive CD45RAhigh/CD27high T cell percentages were measured by flow cytometry on a PBMC aliquot from every donor. The library was generated by 5' RACE. Sequenced using an Illumina HiSeq 2500. The second PCR ran for roughly 7 to 11 cycles and used a J-beta primer mix along with a sample-barcoded 5' primer. A unique molecular identifier was introduced onto each TCR beta cDNA molecule by a template-switch 5' adaptor carrying 12 random nucleotides. Each sample yielded at least 2.5 million CDR3-containing paired-end reads. First-strand cDNA synthesis was performed from all RNA using the Mint cDNA synthesis kit, with priming by a TRBC-specific oligonucleotide. Following uracil-DNA glycosylase treatment, a first 18-cycle PCR with universal primers M1SS and BC2_uni_R was performed on all cDNA. The paper's processing steps were these. For normalization, 1 million high-quality reads, each with a distinct molecular identifier, were randomly selected from each sample. Reads with shared molecular identifiers were discarded instead of being binned into consensus sequences. MiTCR, run with a Q25 quality threshold and the strictest error-elimination algorithm, handled CDR3 identification, clonotype clustering and error correction. A nonparametric unseen species model with Euler transformation was used to estimate a lower bound on total TCR beta diversity. TCRdb trimmed the raw reads at Q25, called clones with MiXCR and kept productive beta chains. Each CDR3 protein appears once, grouped with its most common genes and DNA. TCRdb assigned the V and J calls; the authors' analysis was not used. Present in this sample are roughly 550,000 distinct CDR3 sequences, under 30% of which were seen just once. Of the sample, around 10% is held by the ten largest clones.

V lost 1 base and J lost 3 bases; the stretch between them is 19 bases long. The CDR3, from cysteine to phenylalanine, totals 18 residues. Solely the CDR3 DNA is kept, with 54 bases framed from the first base. Comments on this clonotype: Its recognized antigen is unknown. No base quality values were provided; no much bigger clone lies one nucleotide off.

The data were also submitted as part of a second study, on T cells of mothers and their children. As that second study puts it: Nine systemically healthy Caucasian individuals, comprising three mothers and their six children, were included as donors. cDNA synthesis used all of the extracted RNA, with 1.5 ug of RNA in each 15 ul reaction. Sample barcodes and 2-4 random nucleotides were added via the M1S primer in the second PCR. Over 9.5 million TCR beta CDR3 reads were obtained for each mother, and around 3 million reads were obtained for each child. Thymic selection similarly shapes TCR recombination output in related and unrelated pairs, with minor effect from inherited differences. Related mother-child pairs always showed normalized repertoire overlap that was slightly higher than in unrelated mother-child pairs, though the difference was never significant. Persistent microchimeric T cell clones were not detected, at a sensitivity of 85 to 100 clones per million clonotypes. The study used deep NGS to compare TCR beta repertoires of mothers and children, seeking features distinguishing related mother-child pairs from unrelated individuals. On average, the children were approximately 12 +/- 4 years old, while the mothers were approximately 41 +/- 4 years old. After adapters were ligated using NEBNext reagents, the libraries underwent 100+100 nt paired-end sequencing on an Illumina HiSeq 2000. To prevent cross-contamination, the mother and child libraries were prepared a month apart and were sequenced in separate runs. For each donor, between 500,000 and 2,000,000 distinct TCR beta clonotypes were identified. Naive TCR beta clonotypes were estimated from low-frequency clonotypes matched to each donor's FACS-determined naive share, without sorting.

The sequenced sample was blood. Rearrangement joined TRBV12-3 or TRBV12-4 to TRBJ2-4; the best D guess is TRBD1, with 6 bases matching. This TCR was sampled from a boy aged 5-17 years in good health. The CDR3 region: CASSLDIRKGEGKNIQYF. The sequence in DNA is TGTGCCAGCAGTTTAGATATCAGGAAGGGGGAAGGCAAAAACATTCAGTACTTC.